This paragraph reports one T cell receptor (beta chain). Produced via immunoSEQ multiplex PCR; TCRdb's table is partial and in-frame only. Of a few hundred thousand clones listed, approximately 89% are singletons. This sample was taken from a study of blood T cell repertoires in COVID-19. Looking at the study overall: COVID-19 samples, acute and convalescent, were from the United States, Italy and Spain.

The sequencing sample was made of PBMCs or T cells enriched from blood (not recorded which). This clonotype originated in a woman in her thirties who had recovered from COVID-19.

CDR3 nucleotide sequence: TGTGCCAGCAGCCCAGTTATAGGGGTAGATTCACCCCTCCACTTT. It specifies CASSPVIGVDSPLHF. The chain links TRBV7-6 to TRBJ1-6; weak D call: TRBD1 (5 bases). In germline, CDR1 is SGHVS, CDR2 FNYEAQ. This CDR3 region has 15 residues. V was clipped by 5 bases and J by 8 bases, with 16 bases between them.